The rows below give T cell receptor beta chains drawn from one sample of a study of T cell responses to AZD1222 COVID-19 vaccine. Clones were sequenced by immunoSEQ multiplex PCR, and TCRdb holds only the in-frame ones, with some missing. There are 150,000 or so clones in the sample; over 75% occur only once, and 1.1% to 1.5% lies in the top ten. The sample was peripheral blood, taken on day 0 of AZD1222 vaccination. These receptors came from an adult in good health. Each CDR3 is given with its conserved first and last residue.

TRBV27 | CASSFTRMNTEAFF
TRBV5-1 | CASSLEPAGTAYNEQFF
TRBV7-9 | CASSQTAATNEKLFF
TRBV3-1/TRBV3-2 | CASSVGLAGEQYF
TRBV28 | CASSLLAYKTGTLGYNEQFF
TRBV19 | CASMDRVAGHRLEQFF
TRBV30 | CAWGRAPKKYF
TRBV7-3 | CASSPPSGLAGGGVEQFF
TRBV2 | CASSGGFQETQYF
TRBV9 | CASSGSGLGSSYEQYF
TRBV6-5 | CASSYSRGLINTIYF
TRBV25-1 | CASSDQGAITEAFF
TRBV11-1 | CASSMTGIEQFF
TRBV10-2 | CASSEPGSSSGANVLTF
TRBV7-8 | CASSQVEVSSEQYF
TRBV19 | CASSRRDTQYF
TRBV19 | CASSISASGTQYF
TRBV6-1 | CASSEAQGSFAKNIQYF
TRBV19 | CASSPAREVYEQYF
TRBV19 | CASSGGQGVGEQYF
TRBV7-8 | CASSWGSGSEQYF
TRBV7-3 | CASSSSRLDNEQFF
TRBV6-5 | CASSYPSNSYEQYF
TRBV9 | CASSVDWTGLTGELFF
TRBV30 | CACHRSGAFNEKLFF
TRBV6-5 | CASSRGFSGEKLFF